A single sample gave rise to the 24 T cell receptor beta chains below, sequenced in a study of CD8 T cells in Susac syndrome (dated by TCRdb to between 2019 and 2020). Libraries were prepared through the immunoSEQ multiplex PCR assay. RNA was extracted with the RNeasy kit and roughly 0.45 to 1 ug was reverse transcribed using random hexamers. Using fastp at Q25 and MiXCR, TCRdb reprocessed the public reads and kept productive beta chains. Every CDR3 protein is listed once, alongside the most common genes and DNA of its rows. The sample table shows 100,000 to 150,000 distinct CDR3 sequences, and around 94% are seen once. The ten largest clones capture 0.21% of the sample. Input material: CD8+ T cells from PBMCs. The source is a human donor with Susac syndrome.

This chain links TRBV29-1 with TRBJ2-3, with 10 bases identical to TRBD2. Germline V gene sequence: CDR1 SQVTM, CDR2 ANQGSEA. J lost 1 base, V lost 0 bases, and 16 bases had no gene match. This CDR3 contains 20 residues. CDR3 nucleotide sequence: TGCAGCGTTGAAGATCGAGTACTAGCGGGGCCCCAGGTGGGCACAGATACGCAGTATTTT. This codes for CSVEDRVLAGPQVGTDTQYF.

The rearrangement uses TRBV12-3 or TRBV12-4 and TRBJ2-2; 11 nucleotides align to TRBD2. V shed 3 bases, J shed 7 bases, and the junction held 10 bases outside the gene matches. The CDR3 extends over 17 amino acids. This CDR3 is CASSFEVLAGGSGELFF. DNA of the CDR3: TGTGCCAGCAGTTTTGAGGTCCTAGCGGGAGGTAGCGGGGAGCTGTTTTTT.

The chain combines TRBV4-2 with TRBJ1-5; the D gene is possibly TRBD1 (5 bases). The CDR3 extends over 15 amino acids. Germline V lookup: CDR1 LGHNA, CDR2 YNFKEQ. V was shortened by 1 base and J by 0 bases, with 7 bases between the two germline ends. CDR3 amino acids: CASSQVGDSNQPQHF. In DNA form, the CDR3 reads TGTGCCAGCAGCCAAGTGGGGGATAGCAATCAGCCCCAGCATTTT.

The CDR3 nucleotides are TGTGCCTGGAGCCGCGGGGGCTCGAATTCACCCCTCCACTTT. It yields the protein CAWSRGGSNSPLHF. The chain carries TRBV30 and TRBJ1-6; TRBD1 might be the D (6 bases). The germline gives CDR1 GTSNPN, CDR2 SVGIG (reference sequence). Trimming removed 3 bases from V and 7 bases from J, with 13 bases in between. This CDR3 spans 14 amino acids.

CDR3 amino acids: CASSFLAGPYEQYF. In DNA form, the CDR3 reads TGTGCCAGCAGTTTTCTAGCTGGGCCCTACGAGCAGTACTTC. The chain combines TRBV12-3 or TRBV12-4 with TRBJ2-7, with a possible D match to TRBD2 (5 bases). CDR3 size: 14 residues. Trimming pared 3 bases from V and 2 bases from J, leaving 11 bases between.

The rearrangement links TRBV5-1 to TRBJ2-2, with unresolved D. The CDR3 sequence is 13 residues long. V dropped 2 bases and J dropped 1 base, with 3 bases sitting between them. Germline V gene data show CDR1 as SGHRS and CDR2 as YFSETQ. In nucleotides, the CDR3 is TGCGCCAGCAGCTTCGAGAACACCGGGGAGCTGTTTTTT. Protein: CASSFENTGELFF.

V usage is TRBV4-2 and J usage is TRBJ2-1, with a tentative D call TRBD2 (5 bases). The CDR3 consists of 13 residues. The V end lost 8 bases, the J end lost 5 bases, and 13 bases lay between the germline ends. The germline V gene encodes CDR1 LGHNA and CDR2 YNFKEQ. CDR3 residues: CASGLARNNEQFF. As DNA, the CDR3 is TGTGCCAGCGGGTTAGCGCGAAACAATGAGCAGTTCTTC.

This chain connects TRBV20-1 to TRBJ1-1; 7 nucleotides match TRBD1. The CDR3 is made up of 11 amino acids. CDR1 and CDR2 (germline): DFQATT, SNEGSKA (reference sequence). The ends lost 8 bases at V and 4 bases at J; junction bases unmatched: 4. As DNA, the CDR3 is TGCAGTACAGGGGTGGCCACTGAAGCTTTCTTT. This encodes CSTGVATEAFF.

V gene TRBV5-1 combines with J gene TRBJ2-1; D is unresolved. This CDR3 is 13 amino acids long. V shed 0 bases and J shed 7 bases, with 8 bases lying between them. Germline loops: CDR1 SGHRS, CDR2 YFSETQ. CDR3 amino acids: CASSLDMGNEQFF. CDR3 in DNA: TGCGCCAGCAGCTTGGATATGGGGAATGAGCAGTTCTTC.

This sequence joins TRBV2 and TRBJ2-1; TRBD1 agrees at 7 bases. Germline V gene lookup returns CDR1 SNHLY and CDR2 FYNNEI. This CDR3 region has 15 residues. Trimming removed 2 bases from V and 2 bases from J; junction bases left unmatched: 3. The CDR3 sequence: CASSERGPPYNEQFF. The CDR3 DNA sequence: TGTGCCAGCAGTGAAAGGGGGCCCCCCTACAATGAGCAGTTCTTC.

Here the CDR3 DNA reads TGTGCCAGCAGCTACGGGACTACCAATGAGCAGTTCTTC. This encodes CASSYGTTNEQFF. The chain has TRBV7-2 and TRBJ2-1, with TRBD2 identical over 7 bases. Germline V lookup: CDR1 SGHTA, CDR2 FQGNSA. With 4 bases clipped from V and 6 bases from J, the junction kept 3 bases outside the gene matches. CDR3 length equals 13 residues.

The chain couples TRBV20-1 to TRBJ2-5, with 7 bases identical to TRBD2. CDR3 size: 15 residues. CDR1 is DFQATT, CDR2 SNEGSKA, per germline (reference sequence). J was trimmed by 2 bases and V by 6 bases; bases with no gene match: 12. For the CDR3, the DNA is TGCAGTGCCCACGCCGTATCTAGCGGACAAGAGACCCAGTACTTC. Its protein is CSAHAVSSGQETQYF.

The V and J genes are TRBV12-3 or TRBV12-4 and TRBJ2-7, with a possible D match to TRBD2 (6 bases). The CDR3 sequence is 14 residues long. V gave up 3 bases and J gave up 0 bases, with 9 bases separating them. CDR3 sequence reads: CASSFGGNSYEQYF. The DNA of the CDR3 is TGTGCCAGCAGTTTCGGGGGAAACTCCTACGAGCAGTACTTC.

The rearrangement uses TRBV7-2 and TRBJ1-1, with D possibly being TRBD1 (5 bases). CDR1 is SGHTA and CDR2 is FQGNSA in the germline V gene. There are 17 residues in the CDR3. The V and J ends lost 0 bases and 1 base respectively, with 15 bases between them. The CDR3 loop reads CASSLAGGGKTNTEAFF. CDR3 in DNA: TGTGCCAGCAGCTTAGCGGGGGGAGGGAAGACGAACACTGAAGCTTTCTTT.

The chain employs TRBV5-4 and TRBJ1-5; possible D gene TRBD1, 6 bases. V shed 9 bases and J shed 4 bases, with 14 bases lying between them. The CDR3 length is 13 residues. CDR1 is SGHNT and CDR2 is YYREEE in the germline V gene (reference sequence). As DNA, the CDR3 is TGTGCCACCTCCGGGGGCAATAATCAGCCCCAGCATTTT. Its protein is CATSGGNNQPQHF.

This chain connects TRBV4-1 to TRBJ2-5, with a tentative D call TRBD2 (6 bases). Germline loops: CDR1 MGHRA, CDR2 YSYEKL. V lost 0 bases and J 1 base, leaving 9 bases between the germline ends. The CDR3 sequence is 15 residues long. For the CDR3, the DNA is TGCGCCAGCAGCCAAGAGACGGGAGCCCAAGAGACCCAGTACTTC. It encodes CASSQETGAQETQYF.

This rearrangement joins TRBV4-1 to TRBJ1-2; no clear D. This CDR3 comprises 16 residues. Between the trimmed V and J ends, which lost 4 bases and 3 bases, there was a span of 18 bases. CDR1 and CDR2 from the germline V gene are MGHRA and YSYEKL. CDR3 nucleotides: TGCGCCAGCAGCCTCGAAGGGCAGCCAGCGGACTATGGCTACACCTTC. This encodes CASSLEGQPADYGYTF.

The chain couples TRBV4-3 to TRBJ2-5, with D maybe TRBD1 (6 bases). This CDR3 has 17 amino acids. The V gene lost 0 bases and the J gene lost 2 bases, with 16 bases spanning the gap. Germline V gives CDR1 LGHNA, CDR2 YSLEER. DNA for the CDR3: TGCGCCAGCAGCCAAGATCTGGACAGCGAGGGACAAGAGACCCAGTACTTC. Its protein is CASSQDLDSEGQETQYF.

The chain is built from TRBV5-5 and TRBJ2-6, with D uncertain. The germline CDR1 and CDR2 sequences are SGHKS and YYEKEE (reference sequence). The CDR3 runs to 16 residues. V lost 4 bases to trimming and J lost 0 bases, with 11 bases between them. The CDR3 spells CASSPLAGSGANVLTF. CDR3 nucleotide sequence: TGTGCCAGCAGCCCCTTAGCTGGCTCTGGGGCCAACGTCCTGACTTTC.

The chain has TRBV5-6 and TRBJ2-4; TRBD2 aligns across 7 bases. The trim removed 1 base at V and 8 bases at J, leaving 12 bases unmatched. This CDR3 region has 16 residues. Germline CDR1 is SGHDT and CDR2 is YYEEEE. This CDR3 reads CASSLLAEYTGDIQYF. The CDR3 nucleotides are TGTGCCAGCAGCTTGCTAGCGGAATATACCGGGGACATTCAGTACTTC.

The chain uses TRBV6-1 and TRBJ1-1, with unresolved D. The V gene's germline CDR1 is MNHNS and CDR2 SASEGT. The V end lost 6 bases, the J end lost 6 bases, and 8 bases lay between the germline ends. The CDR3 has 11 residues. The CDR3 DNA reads TGTGCCAGCAGAGACGGGCCTGAAGCTTTCTTT. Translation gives CASRDGPEAFF.

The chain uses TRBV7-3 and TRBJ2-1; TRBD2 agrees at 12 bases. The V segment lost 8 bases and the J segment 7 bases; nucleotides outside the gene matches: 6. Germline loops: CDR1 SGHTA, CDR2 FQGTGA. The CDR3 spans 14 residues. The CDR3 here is CASGRLAGANEQFF. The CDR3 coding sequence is TGTGCCAGCGGACGACTAGCGGGGGCGAATGAGCAGTTCTTC.

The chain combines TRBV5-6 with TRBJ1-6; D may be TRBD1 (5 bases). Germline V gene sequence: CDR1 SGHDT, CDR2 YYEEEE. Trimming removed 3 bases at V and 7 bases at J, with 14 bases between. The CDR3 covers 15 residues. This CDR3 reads CASSSAGLRNSPLHF. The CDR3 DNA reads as TGTGCCAGCAGCTCCGCGGGACTGCGGAATTCACCCCTCCACTTT.

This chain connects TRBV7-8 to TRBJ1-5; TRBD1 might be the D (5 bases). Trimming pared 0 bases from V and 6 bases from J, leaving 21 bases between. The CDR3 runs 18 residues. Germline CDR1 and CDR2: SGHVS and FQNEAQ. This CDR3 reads CASSLARDLPDHRQPQHF. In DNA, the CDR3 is TGTGCCAGCAGCTTAGCGCGGGACCTCCCCGACCACCGTCAGCCCCAGCATTTT.